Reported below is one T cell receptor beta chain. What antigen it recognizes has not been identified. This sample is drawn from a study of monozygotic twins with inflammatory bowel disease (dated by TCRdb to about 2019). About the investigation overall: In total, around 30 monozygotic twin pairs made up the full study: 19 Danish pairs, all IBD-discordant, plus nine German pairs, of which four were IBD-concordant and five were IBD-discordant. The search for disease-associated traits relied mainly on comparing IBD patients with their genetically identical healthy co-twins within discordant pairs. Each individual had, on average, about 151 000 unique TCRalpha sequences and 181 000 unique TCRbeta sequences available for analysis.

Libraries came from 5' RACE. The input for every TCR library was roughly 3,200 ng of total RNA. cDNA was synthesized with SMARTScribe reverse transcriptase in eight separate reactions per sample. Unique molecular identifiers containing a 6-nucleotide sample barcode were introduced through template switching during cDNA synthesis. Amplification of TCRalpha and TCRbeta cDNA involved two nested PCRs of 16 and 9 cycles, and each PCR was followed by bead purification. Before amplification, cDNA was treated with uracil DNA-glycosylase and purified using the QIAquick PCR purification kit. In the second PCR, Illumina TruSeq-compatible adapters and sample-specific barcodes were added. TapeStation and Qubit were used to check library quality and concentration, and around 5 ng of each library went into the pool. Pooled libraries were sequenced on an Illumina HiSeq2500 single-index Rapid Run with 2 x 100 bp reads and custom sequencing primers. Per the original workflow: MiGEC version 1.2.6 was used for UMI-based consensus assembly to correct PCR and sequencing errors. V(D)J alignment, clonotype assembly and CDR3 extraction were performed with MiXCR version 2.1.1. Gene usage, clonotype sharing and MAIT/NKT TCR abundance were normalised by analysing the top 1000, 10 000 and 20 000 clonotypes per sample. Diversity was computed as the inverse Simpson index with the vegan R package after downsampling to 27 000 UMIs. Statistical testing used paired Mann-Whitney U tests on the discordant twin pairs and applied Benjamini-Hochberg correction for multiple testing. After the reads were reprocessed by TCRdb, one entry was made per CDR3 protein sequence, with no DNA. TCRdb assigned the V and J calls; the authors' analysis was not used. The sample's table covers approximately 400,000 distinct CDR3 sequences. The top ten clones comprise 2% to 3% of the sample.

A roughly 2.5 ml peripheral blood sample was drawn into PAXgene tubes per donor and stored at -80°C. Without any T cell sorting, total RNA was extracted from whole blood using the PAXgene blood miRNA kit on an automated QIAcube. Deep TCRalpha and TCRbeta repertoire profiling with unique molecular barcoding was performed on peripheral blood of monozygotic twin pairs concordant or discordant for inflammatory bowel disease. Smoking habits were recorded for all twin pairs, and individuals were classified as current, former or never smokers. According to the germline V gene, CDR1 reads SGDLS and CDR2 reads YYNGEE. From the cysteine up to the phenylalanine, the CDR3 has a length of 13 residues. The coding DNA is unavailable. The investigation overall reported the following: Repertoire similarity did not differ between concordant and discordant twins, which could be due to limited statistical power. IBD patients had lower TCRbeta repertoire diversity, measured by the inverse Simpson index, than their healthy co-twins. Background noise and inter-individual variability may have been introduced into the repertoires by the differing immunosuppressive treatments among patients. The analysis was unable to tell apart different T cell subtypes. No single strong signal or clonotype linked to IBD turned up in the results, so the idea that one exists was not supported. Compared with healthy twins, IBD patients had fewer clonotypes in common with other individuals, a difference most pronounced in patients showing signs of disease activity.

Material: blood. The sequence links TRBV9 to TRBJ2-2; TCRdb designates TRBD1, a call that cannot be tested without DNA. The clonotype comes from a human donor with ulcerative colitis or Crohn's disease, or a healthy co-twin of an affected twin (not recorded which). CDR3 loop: CASSVEGAGELFF.